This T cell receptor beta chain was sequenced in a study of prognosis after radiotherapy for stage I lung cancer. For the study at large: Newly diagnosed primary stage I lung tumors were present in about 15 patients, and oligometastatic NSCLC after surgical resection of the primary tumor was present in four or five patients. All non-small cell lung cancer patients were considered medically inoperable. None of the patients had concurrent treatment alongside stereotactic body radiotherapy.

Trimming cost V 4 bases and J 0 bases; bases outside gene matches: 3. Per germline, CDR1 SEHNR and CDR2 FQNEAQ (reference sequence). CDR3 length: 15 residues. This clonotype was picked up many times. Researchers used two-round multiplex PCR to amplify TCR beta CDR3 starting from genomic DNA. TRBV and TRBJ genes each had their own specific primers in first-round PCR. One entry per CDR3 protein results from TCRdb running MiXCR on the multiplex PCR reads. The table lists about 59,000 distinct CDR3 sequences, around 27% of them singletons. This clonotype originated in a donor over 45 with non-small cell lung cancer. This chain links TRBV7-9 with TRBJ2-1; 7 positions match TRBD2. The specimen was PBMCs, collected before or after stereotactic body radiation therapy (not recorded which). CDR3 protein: CASSSSGVSYNEQFF. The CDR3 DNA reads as TGTGCCAGCAGCTCTAGCGGAGTCTCCTACAATGAGCAGTTCTTC.